These T cell receptor beta chains were read from a single sample in a study of blood T cells in healthy people across ages. TCRdb redid the calling of the 5' RACE reads with MiXCR, one entry per CDR3 protein. This table holds 800,000 to 950,000 distinct CDR3 sequences, approximately 32% found once. These data were likewise used in another study, on T cells of mothers and their children.

The specimen sequenced was blood. The receptors were gathered from a woman between 40 and 55 years old in good health. The CDR3 runs from the conserved cysteine through the conserved F or W. A D gene is named only where the DNA matches it firmly. Size tells how often a clone was seen (once, few, many) or the class of an expanded clone, and some rows leave it out.

clone_size	v_call	j_call	d_call	cdr3_nt	cdr3_aa
-	TRBV5-1	TRBJ1-5	-	TGCGCCAGCAGCTTGGATGGCAATACCCCCGGGCCCCAGCATTTT	CASSLDGNTPGPQHF
-	TRBV3-1	TRBJ1-6	-	TGTGCCAGCAGCCAAGCTGGAGAGACTAATGCCCTCCACTTT	CASSQAGETNALHF
-	TRBV7-3	TRBJ2-7	-	TGTGCCAGCAGCTTTGATGGGGGGACGGGCGAGCAGTACTTC	CASSFDGGTGEQYF
few	TRBV20-1	TRBJ2-1	TRBD2	TGCAGTGCGCCATTGAAGGAGCTAGCGGGGGGGCCGGGTCAAAATGAGCAGTTCTTC	CSAPLKELAGGPGQNEQFF
-	TRBV6-5	TRBJ2-2	TRBD1	TGTGCCAGCAGTTACTCGAACAGGGGAAACACCGGGGAGCTGTTTTTT	CASSYSNRGNTGELFF
few	TRBV4-1	TRBJ2-1	TRBD1	TGCGCCAGCAGCCAAGATTTAGCAGGGGGCTTCTACAATGAGCAGTTCTTC	CASSQDLAGGFYNEQFF
few	TRBV27	TRBJ1-2	TRBD1	TGTGCCAGCGGACAGGGGGCGAGCTATGGCTACACCTTC	CASGQGASYGYTF
-	TRBV10-3	TRBJ2-5	-	TGTGCCAGCGGACCCCAGGCTGAGACCCAGTACTTC	CASGPQAETQYF
-	TRBV30	TRBJ1-2	-	TGTGCCTACAACAGGGAAGCGAGCTATGGCTACACCTTC	CAYNREASYGYTF
-	TRBV12-3/TRBV12-4	TRBJ2-1	-	TGTGCCAGCAGACGGGACGATAATGAGCAGTTCTTC	CASRRDDNEQFF
-	TRBV2	TRBJ1-6	-	TGTGCCAGCAGCCCCCTTGTCCAGGCCGGGTCACTCCTCCACTTT	CASSPLVQAGSLLHF
-	TRBV3-1	TRBJ1-2	-	TGTGCCAGCAGCCAAGTGGACAGCTCCTATGGCTACACCTTC	CASSQVDSSYGYTF
-	TRBV12-3/TRBV12-4	TRBJ1-4	TRBD1	TGTGCCAGCACCTTAGGGGAACAGGGGATCACTAATGAAAAACTGTTTTTT	CASTLGEQGITNEKLFF
-	TRBV3-1	TRBJ2-7	TRBD1	TGTGCCAGCAGCCAAGATTCGGGACAGGGCCGCGAGCAGTACTTC	CASSQDSGQGREQYF
many	TRBV7-2	TRBJ2-7	-	TGTGCCAGCAGTTTCTCGGGCCCTACCTACGAGCAGTACTTC	CASSFSGPTYEQYF
many	TRBV6-1	TRBJ2-1	TRBD2	TGTGCCAGCAGCCTTGCCGGGACTAGCGGGGGGAGCTCCTACAATGAGCAGTTCTTC	CASSLAGTSGGSSYNEQFF
-	TRBV18	TRBJ2-4	-	TGTGCCAGCTCGGGGACGTCAAACATTCAGTACTTC	CASSGTSNIQYF
few	TRBV14	TRBJ1-2	TRBD1	TGTGCCAGCAGCCTACAGGGGGGTTGGGGCTACACCTTC	CASSLQGGWGYTF
many	TRBV7-2	TRBJ2-7	-	TGTGCCAGCAGCCCAACAGATTCGGTCTACGAGCAGTACTTC	CASSPTDSVYEQYF
few	TRBV5-1	TRBJ1-1	-	TGCGCCAGCAGCTTGGACAGGTCGACTAAGAACACTGAAGCTTTCTTT	CASSLDRSTKNTEAFF
few	TRBV6-6	TRBJ1-2	-	TGTGCCAGCAGTGACACAGGGATCTATGGCTACACCTTC	CASSDTGIYGYTF
-	TRBV4-2	TRBJ2-7	-	TGTGCCAGCAGCCAGCCGGGCGACTGGGATGACAAGCAGTACTTC	CASSQPGDWDDKQYF
few	TRBV4-1	TRBJ1-5	-	TGCGCCAGCAGCCAAGATGTAGAGGTAGCCCTTCTGGGGCAGCCCCAGCATTTT	CASSQDVEVALLGQPQHF
-	TRBV12-3/TRBV12-4	TRBJ2-3	-	TGTGCCAGCACCCTTTTAGATACGCAGTATTTT	CASTLLDTQYF
few	TRBV2	TRBJ2-7	TRBD2	TGTGCCAGCACCCGTTCGCTAGCGGGGGCCACCTACGAGCAGTACTTC	CASTRSLAGATYEQYF
many	TRBV28	TRBJ2-4	-	TGTGCCAGCAGCTCCTTCGGGGGCGCGAGGGACATTCAGTACTTC	CASSSFGGARDIQYF
few	TRBV24-1	TRBJ2-3	TRBD1	TGTGCCACCAGTGACCGGGACAGGAGGACAGATACGCAGTATTTT	CATSDRDRRTDTQYF
few	TRBV12-3/TRBV12-4	TRBJ1-2	-	TGTGCCAGCAGTTTACGAGGGCTACGCGGCTACACCTTC	CASSLRGLRGYTF
many	TRBV7-2	TRBJ2-7	-	TGTGCCAGCAGCCCCCATAGTGGCGGGTACGAGCAGTACTTC	CASSPHSGGYEQYF
many	TRBV7-3	TRBJ2-1	-	TGTGCCAGCGGTACGAGGAGTGAGCAGTTCTTC	CASGTRSEQFF
-	TRBV18	TRBJ2-5	-	TGTGCCAGCTCACCACCGGGACATATCCCTAAGAGGGAGACCCAGTACTTC	CASSPPGHIPKRETQYF
-	TRBV9	TRBJ1-5	-	TGTGCCAGCAGCGTAGAAGGTTATAGCAATCAGCCCCAGCATTTT	CASSVEGYSNQPQHF
-	TRBV12-3/TRBV12-4	TRBJ1-2	TRBD1	TGTGCCGGCAGTTTATTCGGGACAGGGGCGAACTATGGCTACACCTTC	CAGSLFGTGANYGYTF
-	TRBV6-2/TRBV6-3	TRBJ1-6	TRBD1	TGTGCCAGCAGCTGGAGGGACAGGGTAAATTCACCCCTCCACTTT	CASSWRDRVNSPLHF
few	TRBV5-1	TRBJ1-2	-	TGCGCCAGCAGCTTGGCCGTGGTTAGGCGGAACTCTAACTATGGCTACACCTTC	CASSLAVVRRNSNYGYTF
few	TRBV3-1	TRBJ2-7	-	TGTGCCAGCAGCCAACCCACCGGGACAAGCGAGCAGTACTTC	CASSQPTGTSEQYF
-	TRBV6-1	TRBJ2-7	TRBD1	TGTGCCAGCAGTGAACTGGGGACAGGGCTCTACGAGCAGTACTTC	CASSELGTGLYEQYF